One and the same sample provided the 27 T cell receptor beta chains below, sequenced in a study of CD4 T cells in relation to SARS-CoV-2 and coronaviruses. CD4+ T cells from unexposed donors were obtained before the COVID-19 pandemic (2011-2018). Isolation of CD4+ T cells took place after about 10 days in culture. Antigens of these TCRs are unknown. TCRdb's copy holds only in-frame clones and misses some; the assay was immunoSEQ multiplex PCR. The sample holds around 20,000 clones, 70% to 80% seen once. What was sequenced was CD4+ T cells from PBMCs, cultured in vitro. The receptors derive from a human donor in good health.

A few counts support this clone. V is TRBV7-3 and J is TRBJ2-2; the match to TRBD2 covers 12 bases. Germline V lookup: CDR1 SGHTA, CDR2 FQGTGA. The length of the CDR3 is 18 residues. V dropped 5 bases and J dropped 6; count of bases not matched to a gene: 13. CDR3 protein: CASSKHPRLAGDPGELFF. In nucleotides, the CDR3 is TGTGCCAGCAGCAAACATCCAAGACTAGCGGGAGATCCCGGGGAGCTGTTTTTT.

The genes are TRBV5-1 and TRBJ2-5, with D possibly matching TRBD2 (6 bases). Trimming left V 1 base short and J 2 bases short, with 24 bases between. The CDR3 totals 19 residues. From germline, CDR1 is SGHRS and CDR2 YFSETQ. The CDR3 region is CASSLLGRGARAPQETQYF. Here the CDR3 DNA reads TGCGCCAGCAGCTTGTTGGGGCGGGGTGCCCGAGCACCTCAAGAGACCCAGTACTTC.

The chain combines TRBV6-6 with TRBJ2-5; the D is unclear. V gave up 8 bases and J gave up 1 base, with 11 bases separating them. Germline V CDR1 and CDR2: MNHNY, SVGAGI (reference sequence). This CDR3 comprises 13 residues. CDR3 sequence: CASGRQPQETQYF. The DNA for the CDR3 is TGTGCCAGCGGTAGGCAGCCCCAAGAGACCCAGTACTTC.

The chain combines TRBV24-1 with TRBJ1-2, with TRBD1 as a possible D gene (6 bases). The CDR3 length is 14 residues. Germline V gives CDR1 KGHDR, CDR2 SFDVKD. Between the trimmed V and J ends, which lost 4 bases and 5 bases, there was a span of 13 bases. CDR3 sequence (DNA): TGTGCCACCAGTGAGCCGTGGAGGGGGTATGGCTACACCTTC. Protein product: CATSEPWRGYGYTF.

The chain couples TRBV11-2 to TRBJ1-2; TRBD1 agrees at 10 bases. The CDR3 has 16 residues. V lost 6 bases, J lost 3 bases, and 10 bases stayed unmatched. Looked up from germline, CDR1 is SGHAT and CDR2 is FQNNGV. In DNA, the CDR3 is TGTGCCAGCAGACCGAACCGGGACAGGGGCGACTATGGCTACACCTTC. Its protein product is CASRPNRDRGDYGYTF.

The chain combines TRBV19 with TRBJ2-1; the match to TRBD2 covers 8 bases. The V gene end was trimmed by 10 bases and the J gene end by 3 bases; junction bases not matched to a gene: 14. The CDR3 runs 16 residues. Germline CDR1 is LNHDA and CDR2 is SQIVND (reference sequence). CDR3 sequence (DNA): TGTGCCACCCAGACTAGCGAGAACTATATCTACAATGAGCAGTTCTTC. Residues: CATQTSENYIYNEQFF.

The chain combines TRBV10-3 with TRBJ2-1; 10 nucleotides line up with TRBD1. CDR3 length: 19 residues. The V segment lost 6 bases and the J segment 0 bases; nucleotides outside the gene matches: 14. Germline values: CDR1 ENHRY, CDR2 SYGVKD. The DNA for the CDR3 is TGTGCCATCAGCCCCGGGACAGGGGACTGGACGAGCTCCTACAATGAGCAGTTCTTC. Translating it yields CAISPGTGDWTSSYNEQFF.

The chain joins TRBV6-2 or TRBV6-3 to TRBJ2-7; D is perhaps TRBD1 (6 bases). The ends were cut back, 2 bases at V and 2 bases at J, with 7 bases in the middle. The CDR3 sequence is 13 residues long. CDR1 and CDR2 (germline): MNHEY, SVGEGT. The CDR3 DNA reads TGTGCCAGCAGTTACCGGGACACCTACGAGCAGTACTTC. It encodes CASSYRDTYEQYF.

The chain combines TRBV5-1 with TRBJ2-7; 11 positions agree with TRBD2. Germline V lookup: CDR1 SGHRS, CDR2 YFSETQ. V gave up 4 bases and J gave up 0 bases; unmatched junction bases: 9. The CDR3 spans 17 residues. The CDR3 DNA reads as TGCGCCAGCAGCCCGGGACTAGCGGTTTTAAGCTCCTACGAGCAGTACTTC. This sequence encodes CASSPGLAVLSSYEQYF.

This chain joins TRBV9 and TRBJ1-1; no definite D call. The CDR3 is 15 residues long. From germline, CDR1 is SGDLS and CDR2 YYNGEE. Trimming removed 0 bases at V and 0 bases at J, with 9 bases between. Written as DNA, the CDR3 is TGTGCCAGCAGCGTAGAGGCAGGCCTGAACACTGAAGCTTTCTTT. This translates into CASSVEAGLNTEAFF.

This chain joins TRBV5-6 and TRBJ2-7; possibly TRBD1 for D (5 bases). Germline loops: CDR1 SGHDT, CDR2 YYEEEE. V was trimmed by 4 bases and J by 1 base, leaving 12 bases between them. The CDR3 length is 14 residues. The CDR3 bases are TGTGCCAGCAGCGTCACCAGGGAATCCTACGAGCAGTACTTC. Its translation: CASSVTRESYEQYF.

The gene calls are TRBV7-7 and TRBJ2-2; 11 bases map to TRBD1. The CDR3 has 18 residues. Germline CDR1 and CDR2: SSHAT and FNYEAQ (reference sequence). The V and J ends lost 5 bases and 5 bases, in that order; junction bases with no gene match: 13. The CDR3 here is CASSPRGAGTGGTGELFF. In nucleotides, the CDR3 is TGTGCCAGCAGCCCTAGGGGAGCCGGGACAGGGGGGACCGGGGAGCTGTTTTTT.

In DNA form, the CDR3 reads TGTGCCAGCAGCGTGGGGGACTCGCATACATTCCAAGAGACCCAGTACTTC. Translating it yields CASSVGDSHTFQETQYF. The chain links TRBV7-3 to TRBJ2-5, with a possible D match to TRBD2 (6 bases). The germline CDR1 and CDR2 sequences are SGHTA and FQGTGA. The V end lost 5 bases, the J end lost 1 base, and 20 bases lay between the germline ends. This CDR3 is built from 17 residues.

The rearrangement links TRBV12-5 to TRBJ1-1; 7 nucleotides agree with TRBD1. CDR3 length: 14 amino acids. The germline CDR1 and CDR2 sequences are LGHNT and FRNRAP. V trimming: 6 bases; J trimming: 2 bases; junction bases outside the gene matches: 6. The CDR3 nucleotides read TGTGCTAGTGGCCGGGACAGTATTAACACTGAAGCTTTCTTT. Translating gives CASGRDSINTEAFF.

This chain connects TRBV7-2 to TRBJ2-2, with D maybe TRBD1 (5 bases). Trimming shortened V by 1 base and J by 8 bases, and 11 bases separated the two germline ends. Germline lookup yields CDR1 SGHTA and CDR2 FQGNSA. The CDR3 extends over 14 amino acids. The DNA of the CDR3 is TGTGCCAGCAGCTTAGGGCAGGGTTTGGGGGAGCTGTTTTTT. Translating gives CASSLGQGLGELFF.

The chain uses TRBV18 and TRBJ2-2, with D possibly being TRBD1 or TRBD2 (5 bases each). The CDR3 has 13 amino acids. Germline lookup yields CDR1 KGHSH and CDR2 LQKENI. The V end lost 6 bases, the J end lost 4 bases, and 9 bases lay between the germline ends. CDR3: CASSWDVTGELFF. Here the CDR3 DNA reads TGTGCCAGCTCCTGGGACGTCACCGGGGAGCTGTTTTTT. Full variable domain (missing parts from reference TRBV18 and TRBJ2-2): NAGVMQNPRHLVRRRGQEARLRCSPMKGHSHVYWYRQLPEEGLKFMVYLQKENIIDESGMPKERFSAEFPKEGPSILRIQQVVRGDSAAYFCASSWDVTGELFFGEGSRLTVL.

The V and J genes are TRBV6-1 and TRBJ1-2; TRBD1 aligns across 7 bases. The V segment lost 4 bases and the J segment 4 bases; nucleotides outside the gene matches: 6. In germline, CDR1 is MNHNS, CDR2 SASEGT. This CDR3 region has 14 residues. CDR3 nucleotide sequence: TGTGCCAGCAGTGCGACAGGGCCTGGCTATGGCTACACCTTC. Protein product: CASSATGPGYGYTF.

A single count supports this clone. The rearrangement links TRBV9 to TRBJ2-1; 11 bases match TRBD2. The J segment lost 5 bases and the V segment lost 5 bases, leaving 6 bases of the junction unmatched. Germline V gives CDR1 SGDLS, CDR2 YYNGEE. The CDR3 totals 15 residues. The CDR3 bases are TGTGCCAGCAGTTCGACTAGCGGGGCACACAATGAGCAGTTCTTC. It is translated as CASSSTSGAHNEQFF.

V is TRBV30 and J is TRBJ1-1; TRBD1 is a possible D gene (6 bases). The CDR3 extends over 12 amino acids. V was pared by 4 bases and J by 6 bases, with 12 bases between. CDR1 and CDR2 (germline): GTSNPN, SVGIG (reference sequence). The CDR3 sequence: CAWMAGVSEAFF. The CDR3 DNA reads TGTGCCTGGATGGCAGGGGTATCTGAAGCTTTCTTT. Supplemented by reference TRBV30 and TRBJ1-1, the full variable domain reads SQTIHQWPATLVQPVGSPLSLECTVEGTSNPNLYWYRQAAGRGLQLLFYSVGIGQISSEVPQNLSASRPQDRQFILSSKKLLLSDSGFYLCAWMAGVSEAFFGQGTRLTVV.

This clone showed up just a few times. CDR3 protein: CASSFFRWRRGRKDTQYF. CDR3 in DNA: TGTGCCAGCAGTTTCTTTCGATGGCGGAGGGGGCGGAAAGATACGCAGTATTTT. The gene calls are TRBV28 and TRBJ2-3; D perhaps matches TRBD1 (7 bases). Germline values: CDR1 MDHEN, CDR2 SYDVKM. The CDR3 runs to 18 residues. The V gene lost 3 bases and the J gene lost 5 bases, with 24 bases spanning the gap.

This clone was observed a handful of times. Here the CDR3 reads CASSFPGRPENTIYF. Here the CDR3 DNA reads TGTGCCAGCAGCTTCCCCGGCAGGCCCGAAAACACCATATATTTT. This chain joins TRBV7-9 and TRBJ1-3; unclear D gene. Germline V gene sequence: CDR1 SEHNR, CDR2 FQNEAQ (reference sequence). V was pared by 3 bases and J by 6 bases, with 15 bases between. The CDR3 runs to 15 residues.

This sequence joins TRBV11-1 and TRBJ2-2, with D hard to call. V lost 2 bases and J lost 4, with 5 bases in between. The CDR3 extends over 13 amino acids. Germline CDR1 is SGHAT and CDR2 is FQDESV (reference sequence). CDR3 loop: CASSLRGTGELFF. For the CDR3, the DNA is TGTGCCAGCAGCTTAAGAGGCACCGGGGAGCTGTTTTTT.

The chain uses TRBV13 and TRBJ2-6; D possibly corresponds to TRBD1 (5 bases). The CDR3 covers 18 residues. Germline values: CDR1 PRHDT, CDR2 FYEKMQ (reference sequence). Deletions cut 3 bases from V and 1 base from J, with 16 bases between. The CDR3, as DNA: TGTGCCAGCAGCTTCTTGGCAGGGCGGTCATCTGGGGCCAACGTCCTGACTTTC. Translated, it gives CASSFLAGRSSGANVLTF.

The rearrangement joins TRBV3-1 (or the pseudogene TRBV3-2) to TRBJ2-4; 7 bases match TRBD2. Trimming removed 3 bases from V and 4 bases from J; junction bases left unmatched: 6. Germline CDR1 and CDR2: LGHDT and YNNKEL (reference sequence). The CDR3 consists of 15 residues. The CDR3 DNA reads as TGTGCCAGCAGCCAGATCCCGGGGGGAAAAAACATTCAGTACTTC. Amino acid sequence: CASSQIPGGKNIQYF.

This sequence joins TRBV12-5 and TRBJ1-2; 7 bases line up with TRBD1. CDR1 and CDR2 from the germline V gene are LGHNT and FRNRAP. The CDR3 is made up of 17 amino acids. Unmatched junction bases numbered 12, after V lost 1 base and J lost 4 bases. The CDR3 DNA sequence: TGTGCTAGTGGTTTGGAGAGGGGGCGCGTCTTTGGCTATGGCTACACCTTC. Its translation: CASGLERGRVFGYGYTF.

The chain employs TRBV6-5 and TRBJ2-3; 9 bases are shared with TRBD2. This CDR3 region has 16 residues. The V segment lost 2 bases and the J segment 2 bases; nucleotides outside the gene matches: 5. Germline CDR1 MNHEY, CDR2 SVGAGI. CDR3 sequence (DNA): TGTGCCAGCAGTTACCTTAGCGGGAGTCCCACAGATACGCAGTATTTT. This translates into CASSYLSGSPTDTQYF.

The chain has TRBV7-6 and TRBJ2-2, with TRBD1 matching over 10 bases. Germline-derived CDR1 and CDR2 are SGHVS and FNYEAQ. This CDR3 is 15 amino acids long. V trimming: 5 bases; J trimming: 3 bases; junction bases outside the gene matches: 3. This chain's CDR3 is CASSPGTGDTGELFF. CDR3 nucleotides: TGTGCCAGCAGCCCCGGGACAGGGGACACCGGGGAGCTGTTTTTT. Supplemented by reference TRBV7-6 and TRBJ2-2, the full variable domain reads GAGVSQSPRYKVTKRGQDVALRCDPISGHVSLYWYRQALGQGPEFLTYFNYEAQQDKSGLPNDRFSAERPEGSISTLTIQRTEQRDSAMYRCASSPGTGDTGELFFGEGSRLTVL.